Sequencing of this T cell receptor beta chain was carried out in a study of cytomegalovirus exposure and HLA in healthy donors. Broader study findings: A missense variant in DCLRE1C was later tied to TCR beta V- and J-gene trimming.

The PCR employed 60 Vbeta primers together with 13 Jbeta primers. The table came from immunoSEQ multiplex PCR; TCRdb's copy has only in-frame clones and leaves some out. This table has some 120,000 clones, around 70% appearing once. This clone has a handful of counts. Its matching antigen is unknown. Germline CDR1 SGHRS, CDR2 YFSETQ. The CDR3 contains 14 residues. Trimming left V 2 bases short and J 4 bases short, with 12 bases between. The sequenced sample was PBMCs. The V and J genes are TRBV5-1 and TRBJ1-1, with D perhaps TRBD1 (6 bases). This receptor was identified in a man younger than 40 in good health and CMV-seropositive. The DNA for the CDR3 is TGCGCCAGCAGCTTACAACAGGGCATCACTGAAGCTTTCTTT. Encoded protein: CASSLQQGITEAFF.